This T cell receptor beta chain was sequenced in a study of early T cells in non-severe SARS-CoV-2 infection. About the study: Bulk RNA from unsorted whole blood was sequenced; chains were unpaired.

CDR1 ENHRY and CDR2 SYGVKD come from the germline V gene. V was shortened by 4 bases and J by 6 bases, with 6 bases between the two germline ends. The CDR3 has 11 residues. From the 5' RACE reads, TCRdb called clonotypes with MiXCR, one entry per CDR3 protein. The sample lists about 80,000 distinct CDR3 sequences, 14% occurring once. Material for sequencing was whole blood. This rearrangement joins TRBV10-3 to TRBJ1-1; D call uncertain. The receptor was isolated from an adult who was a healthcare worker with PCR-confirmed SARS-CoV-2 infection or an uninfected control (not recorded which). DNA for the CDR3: TGTGCCATCAGTGGATCAGCTGAAGCTTTCTTT. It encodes CAISGSAEAFF.